Below are 27 T cell receptor beta chains sequenced from a single sample in a study of blood T cells in healthy people across ages. With a J-beta primer mix and a sample-barcoded 5' primer, a second PCR ran about 6 to 11 cycles. Each CDR3 protein is one row after TCRdb ran MiXCR on the 5' RACE reads. The sample has about 1,800,000 distinct CDR3 sequences; approximately 30% are singletons. Sequenced material: blood. These receptors originate from a woman between 25 and 40 years old in good health.

This chain connects TRBV7-8 to TRBJ1-5; D remains ambiguous. The CDR3 totals 13 residues. V was pared by 5 bases and J by 4 bases, with 9 bases between. Germline values: CDR1 SGHVS, CDR2 FQNEAQ. CDR3 coding DNA: TGTGCCAGCAGCGAACGGGTAAATCAGCCCCAGCATTTT. Translation: CASSERVNQPQHF.

This clonotype occurred a few times. The chain carries TRBV6-6 and TRBJ2-7; tentative D call: TRBD2 (5 bases). CDR3 length equals 8 residues. V lost 11 bases and J lost 9, with 8 bases in between. Germline V lookup: CDR1 MNHNY, CDR2 SVGAGI (reference sequence). This CDR3 reads CARGGQYF. In DNA form, the CDR3 reads TGTGCCCGTGGAGGGCAGTACTTC.

This clonotype was found many times. The gene calls are TRBV15 and TRBJ2-7, with D perhaps being TRBD1 or TRBD2 (5 bases each). In germline, CDR1 is LNHNV, CDR2 YYDKDF (reference sequence). The CDR3 totals 14 residues. Trimming shortened V by 0 bases and J by 6 bases, and 12 bases separated the two germline ends. CDR3 coding DNA: TGTGCCACCAGCAGAGATCTTCGAGGGGTCGAGCAGTACTTC. This codes for CATSRDLRGVEQYF.

The gene calls are TRBV4-3 and TRBJ2-3, with TRBD2 matching 14 bases. The CDR3 is made up of 19 amino acids. Germline V gene sequence: CDR1 LGHNA, CDR2 YSLEER. Trimming cost V 1 base and J 6 bases; bases outside gene matches: 12. Here the CDR3 DNA reads TGCGCCAGCAGCCAAGGACTAGCGGGAGGGCCTTTTTATTCCGATACGCAGTATTTT. This codes for CASSQGLAGGPFYSDTQYF.

The rearrangement links TRBV5-1 to TRBJ2-1; a possible D gene is TRBD2 (6 bases). Germline values: CDR1 SGHRS, CDR2 YFSETQ. Trimming cost V 4 bases and J 0 bases, with 11 bases left between them. The CDR3 has 15 amino acids. CDR3 sequence (DNA): TGCGCCAGCAGCGACTACGGGAGCTCCTACAATGAGCAGTTCTTC. This encodes CASSDYGSSYNEQFF.

This clonotype appeared a few times. The V gene is TRBV5-1, the J gene TRBJ2-1; D possibly matches TRBD1 or TRBD2 (5 bases each). Germline loops: CDR1 SGHRS, CDR2 YFSETQ. V shed 5 bases and J shed 1 base, with 16 bases lying between them. This CDR3 is built from 16 residues. CDR3 loop: CASRAQGPSSYNEQFF. DNA of the CDR3: TGCGCCAGCAGGGCCCAGGGACCCTCATCCTACAATGAGCAGTTCTTC.

This clonotype was observed many times. The chain links TRBV2 to TRBJ2-7; D might be TRBD2 (5 bases). CDR1 is SNHLY and CDR2 is FYNNEI in the germline V gene. This CDR3 comprises 14 residues. V was pared by 6 bases and J by 2 bases, with 14 bases between. CDR3 in DNA: TGTGCCAGCAGGGGGAGTGGTGGCCCCTACGAGCAGTACTTC. Translation: CASRGSGGPYEQYF.

In its sample, this clonotype was seen once. A much bigger clone sits one base away, suggesting this may be a read error. The V call is TRBV15, the J call TRBJ2-5; D may be TRBD2 (6 bases). Judging by the DNA end, TRBJ2-1 fits better; the J call may be wrong. Germline V gives CDR1 LNHNV, CDR2 YYDKDF (reference sequence). CDR3 length: 17 amino acids. CDR3: CATSRDFSTGDQETQFF. The CDR3 DNA is TGTGCCACCAGCAGAGATTTTTCTACGGGGGACCAAGAGACCCAGTTCTTC.

The chain links TRBV7-2 to TRBJ2-1; D uncertain. This CDR3 spans 15 amino acids. V was clipped by 0 bases and J by 4 bases, with 10 bases between them. Per germline, CDR1 SGHTA and CDR2 FQGNSA. CDR3 bases: TGTGCCAGCAGCTTAGCGCGCAGTAAATACAATGAGCAGTTCTTC. Amino acid sequence: CASSLARSKYNEQFF.

The chain recombines TRBV5-1 with TRBJ2-3; D is ambiguous. CDR3 length: 11 residues. V lost 4 bases, J lost 9 bases, and 9 bases lay in between. Germline CDR1 reads SGHRS; CDR2 reads YFSETQ. CDR3 residues: CASSGDDTQYF. Written as DNA, the CDR3 is TGCGCCAGCAGCGGAGACGACACGCAGTATTTT.

The sample holds many counts of this clonotype. V usage is TRBV9 and J usage is TRBJ1-2, with TRBD1 matching 8 bases. The CDR3 sequence is 16 residues long. J was trimmed by 8 bases and V by 0 bases; bases with no gene match: 12. CDR1 is SGDLS and CDR2 is YYNGEE in the germline V gene. The DNA of the CDR3 is TGTGCCAGCAGCGTAGGGGCCAGGGGGCGTTCCTCCGGCTACACCTTC. Protein sequence: CASSVGARGRSSGYTF.

This chain links TRBV15 with TRBJ1-5; 7 bases map to TRBD1. Trimming cost V 3 bases and J 0 bases; bases outside gene matches: 11. There are 18 residues in the CDR3. Germline CDR1 is LNHNV and CDR2 is YYDKDF (reference sequence). DNA of the CDR3: TGTGCCACCAGCAGCTCTCGGACACAGGGGCGTAGCAATCAGCCCCAGCATTTT. This sequence encodes CATSSSRTQGRSNQPQHF. The complete variable domain, with remaining parts taken from reference TRBV15 and TRBJ1-5, reads DAMVIQNPRYQVTQFGKPVTLSCSQTLNHNVMYWYQQKSSQAPKLLFHYYDKDFNNEADTPDNFQSRRPNTSFCFLDIRSPGLGDTAMYLCATSSSRTQGRSNQPQHFGDGTRLSIL.

On this clonotype itself: A much larger clone lies a single base off, so this may be a read error. This chain connects TRBV29-1 to TRBJ2-7, with TRBD2 as a possible D gene (7 bases). Trimming left V 6 bases short and J 4 bases short, with 19 bases between. CDR3 length: 14 amino acids. CDR1 is SQVTM, CDR2 ANQGSEA, per germline. The CDR3 protein is CSVGGPGGPYEQYF. The CDR3 DNA is TGCAGCGTCGGTGGTCCGGGGGGCCCGTACGAGCAGTACTTC.

This clonotype was counted between two and nine times. J is TRBJ2-3 and V is TRBV7-9; D call uncertain. The germline gives CDR1 SEHNR, CDR2 FQNEAQ (reference sequence). With 5 bases removed from V and 4 bases from J, the gap between germline ends came to 16 bases. The CDR3 contains 15 residues. The CDR3 protein is CASSPVKFVSDTQYF. The CDR3 DNA sequence: TGTGCCAGCAGCCCGGTAAAGTTTGTTTCAGATACGCAGTATTTT.

This chain uses TRBV20-1 with TRBJ2-1; perhaps TRBD1 as D (6 bases). The CDR3 is 14 amino acids. Germline loops: CDR1 DFQATT, CDR2 SNEGSKA (reference sequence). V was cut by 5 bases and J by 1 base, with 12 bases left in between. The CDR3 DNA is TGCAGTGCTCGAACAGGGTTGTCCTACAATGAGCAGTTCTTC. It yields the protein CSARTGLSYNEQFF.

This clonotype was detected ten times or more. J is TRBJ2-4 and V is TRBV7-9; a possible D gene is TRBD2 (5 bases). The CDR3 spans 15 residues. The germline CDR1 and CDR2 sequences are SEHNR and FQNEAQ (reference sequence). With 4 bases removed from V and 0 bases from J, the gap between germline ends came to 10 bases. For the CDR3, the DNA is TGTGCCAGCAGCTCGACCGGACTAGCCAAAAACATTCAGTACTTC. Its protein is CASSSTGLAKNIQYF.

As to this clonotype: Because it lacks the conserved phenylalanine or tryptophan at the end, this CDR3 is likely a read error. The J gene is TRBJ2-3, the V gene TRBV12-3 or TRBV12-4; TRBD1 matches 9 bases. V shed 6 bases, J shed 4 bases, and the junction held 8 bases outside the gene matches. The CDR3 is 15 amino acids. This chain's CDR3 is CASRTGGGHADTQYS. The CDR3 region has the DNA TGTGCCAGCAGGACAGGGGGAGGACACGCAGATACGCAGTATTCT.

As for this clonotype: An end of the junction differs from the germline gene, which may be a read error. The V gene is TRBV7-3, the J gene TRBJ2-1; no reliable D call. This CDR3 has 12 residues. CDR1 is SGHTA, CDR2 FQGTGA, per germline. The CDR3 DNA sequence: TGTGCCTGCAGCTTATTGGGCGATGAGCAGTTCTTC. This translates into CACSLLGDEQFF.

This rearrangement joins TRBV14 to TRBJ1-4, with 8 bases aligning to TRBD1. This CDR3 is 15 amino acids long. Germline-derived CDR1 and CDR2 are SGHDN and FVKESK. Unmatched junction bases numbered 6, after V lost 4 bases and J lost 5 bases. The CDR3 DNA follows: TGTGCCAGCAGCCGTCCGGGACAGGCAAATGAAAAACTGTTTTTT. This codes for CASSRPGQANEKLFF.

Details on this clonotype: The junction departs from the called germline gene at one end, perhaps through a read error. The chain recombines TRBV7-2 with TRBJ2-7, with 11 bases fitting TRBD2. CDR1 is SGHTA and CDR2 is FQGNSA in the germline V gene. This CDR3 has 17 amino acids. In nucleotides, the CDR3 is TGTGCCAGCAGCATCCGAGCGACTAGCGGGGTTTCCTACGAGCGGTACTTC. This encodes CASSIRATSGVSYERYF.

The CDR3 DNA sequence: TGTGCCAGCAGTTTAAGGGGGACAGACAATGAGCAGTACTTC. This encodes CASSLRGTDNEQYF. The chain employs TRBV12-3 or TRBV12-4 and TRBJ2-1; 7 bases are a match to TRBD1. The end of the DNA aligns better with TRBJ2-7, so the J call may be wrong. This CDR3 is 14 amino acids long.

V is TRBV20-1 and J is TRBJ1-2; 7 nucleotides agree with TRBD1. V lost 6 bases, J lost 8 bases, and 15 bases stayed unmatched. Germline CDR1 is DFQATT and CDR2 is SNEGSKA (reference sequence). The CDR3 runs to 14 residues. The DNA of the CDR3 is TGCAGTGCCGGGTACAGGGGAGCAGTAAAGGGCTACACCTTC. Encoded protein: CSAGYRGAVKGYTF.

J is TRBJ2-5 and V is TRBV12-3 or TRBV12-4, with 9 nucleotides matching TRBD2. The J segment lost 13 bases and the V segment lost 6 bases, leaving 9 bases of the junction unmatched. CDR3 length: 12 amino acids. The CDR3 protein is CASRWTSDERYF. CDR3 nucleotides: TGTGCCAGCAGATGGACTAGCGATGAGCGGTACTTC.

This clonotype was seen ten or more times. The V call is TRBV12-3 or TRBV12-4, the J call TRBJ1-2; a weak D match, TRBD1 (5 bases). The CDR3 consists of 13 residues. V was trimmed by 8 bases and J by 8 bases, leaving 18 bases between them. CDR3 region: CASRGSGYGGYTF. In nucleotides, the CDR3 is TGTGCCAGCCGGGGGTCCGGGTACGGCGGCTACACCTTC.

This clonotype was counted many times. The chain employs TRBV5-1 and TRBJ2-7; D possibly matches TRBD1 or TRBD2 (5 bases each). Trimming removed 3 bases from V and 0 bases from J, with 10 bases in between. The CDR3 has 14 residues. Germline V gives CDR1 SGHRS, CDR2 YFSETQ. The CDR3: CASSSGRISYEQYF. CDR3 DNA: TGCGCCAGCAGCTCGGGACGGATCTCCTACGAGCAGTACTTC.

Details on this clonotype: With a much larger clone just one base away, this may be a read error. The chain recombines TRBV7-2 with TRBJ2-3, with a tentative D call TRBD2 (5 bases). The V end was cut by 3 bases, the J end by 2 bases, with 15 bases between. This CDR3 contains 16 residues. Germline V gene data show CDR1 as SGHTA and CDR2 as FQGNSA. The CDR3 here is CASSFRECLYTDTQYF. CDR3 sequence (DNA): TGTGCCAGCAGCTTCCGGGAATGTCTTTACACAGATACGCAGTATTTT.

The V call is TRBV20-1, the J call TRBJ2-5; D is ambiguous. Trimming cost V 4 bases and J 2 bases, with 11 bases left between them. Germline-derived CDR1 and CDR2 are DFQATT and SNEGSKA (reference sequence). CDR3 length: 13 residues. The CDR3 is CSAIAWGQETQYF. Written as DNA, the CDR3 is TGCAGTGCTATCGCATGGGGACAAGAGACCCAGTACTTC.